The entry that follows covers one T cell receptor (beta chain) sequence. Which antigen it targets is not known. There are no base qualities to consult, and no much larger clone falls within one base. Libraries were constructed by the immunoSEQ multiplex PCR assay. For the multiplex PCR, a mixture combining 60 forward primers for TCR Vbeta segments and 13 reverse primers for TCR Jbeta segments was used. The CDR3 region of rearranged TCR beta genes was amplified from genomic DNA by a multiplex PCR assay. Amplified TCR beta libraries were sequenced as 87-base-pair reads on the Illumina HiSeq System. Per the original workflow: In a later analysis, tens of millions of unique TCR beta chains were counted across the 666 repertoires, and roughly 9.9 million of these chains were shared by at least two donors. Raw reads were error-corrected and collapsed into unique sequences with a nearest-neighbor algorithm that merged closely related sequences to remove PCR and sequencing errors. To assign V, D and J gene segments, CDR3 sequences were aligned to IMGT reference sequences. For a sequence to be retained, a match of at least six nucleotides was required to both a V gene segment and a J gene segment. A rearrangement counted as productive if the CDR3 had no stop codons and remained in frame with V and J, and every other rearrangement counted as non-productive. Following IMGT convention, CDR3 was defined as the stretch from the second conserved V-encoded cysteine to the conserved J-encoded phenylalanine. Sequences without an unambiguous match to a single V gene segment were excluded from the earlier analysis of 450 to 650 of the donors. An earlier analysis of 587 of the donors classified V segments as functional when productive rearrangements were above 56.7% and as segregating when the standard deviation between donors was above 5%. A statistical classification framework was built to diagnose cytomegalovirus status from the catalog of TCR beta chain sequences. V and J gene assignment, in a later analysis, came from comparing TCR nucleotide sequences with IMGT/GENE-DB human TR gene sequences. Using the TCRdist pipeline, a later analysis assigned CDR3 sequences along with most-parsimonious VDJ recombination scenarios. A later analysis defined each TCR beta chain by its CDR3 amino acid sequence plus V-gene family, and excluded reads lacking a unique V-gene family. A later analysis removed roughly 590 highly shared, low-generation-probability nucleotide sequences to deal with suspected cross-contamination and a sequencing artifact. A later analysis calculated a clonal expansion index for each public chain from normalized within-repertoire ranks of inferred template counts. A later analysis computed generation probabilities with a VDJ recombination model fitted to out-of-frame rearrangements, and checked the results against IGoR. In a later analysis, hypergeometric tests were used to score TCR-TCR, TCR-HLA and TCR-CMV co-occurrence, with a repertoire-size bias correction applied to TCR pairs. A later analysis estimated false discovery rates by permuting HLA or CMV assignments 20 times. In a later analysis, co-occurring TCRs were grouped using DBSCAN, and TCRdist sequence similarity was added for clustering within HLA-allele-positive subsets. For co-occurrence clustering, repertoires with fewer than 30,000 or more than 120,000 public chains were excluded, along with four or five repertoires with anomalous nucleotide sharing. TCRdb stores this immuneACCESS table with in-frame sequences only. Part of the clones is absent; in the studies checked, under half of the shortfall reflects unresolved V genes, and no reason is known for the rest. D and trimming were read from the DNA, whereas the V and J calls and clone size are those reported in that table. The sample contains 150,000 to 180,000 clones, over 70% of them found a single time. The ten largest clonotypes hold around 13% of the sample.

The sample comes from a study of cytomegalovirus exposure and HLA in healthy donors (dated by TCRdb to about 2017). Looking at the study overall: An earlier analysis of roughly 610 of the donors reported 250 to 350 Gb of sequence data and around 110 million unique TCR beta sequences obtained from around 190 million T cells. Among about 370 genotyped donors of the cohort, an average of approximately 220,000 unique TCR beta nucleotide sequences was sequenced per donor, of which roughly 18% were non-productive. Because of strong linkage in the cohort, five DR-DQ haplotypes were treated as single units for association and clustering. The aim of the study was to test whether cataloging public T cell receptors could identify signatures of past pathogen exposure. Genome-wide SNP genotypes for about 60% of the roughly 700 donors were used in a later genetic analysis, which treated that subset as a discovery cohort. The later analysis used no new phenotypic data to find candidate immune exposures, relying instead on TCR beta sequences and their occurrence across donors. Of the roughly 400 genotyped donors, less than 85% were placed in the genetic ancestry cluster associated with self-reported Caucasian donors. All discovery cohort repertoires had been generated on a single sequencing platform. Typing coverage differed by locus: A, B, C, DRB1 and DQB1 were typed in about 620-630 donors, DQA1 in 522, DPA1 in 600 to 610, and DPB1 in 450 to 490. In addition to the first cohort of approximately 670 subjects, a separate validation cohort of approximately 120 different subjects was used. A later analysis re-analyzed previously published TCR beta repertoires from hundreds of donors and added high-resolution HLA genotyping to study TCR occurrence patterns. Donor age, sex, ethnicity and CMV serostatus were compiled alongside the repertoire data. HLA typing covered class I and class II loci at four-digit resolution. The T cell repertoires of roughly 660 subjects were profiled by immunosequencing and related to cytomegalovirus serostatus. In an earlier analysis of about 590 of the donors, high-throughput TCR beta sequencing was used to judge whether each TCR beta V gene segment behaved as functional or pseudogenic. An early release covering approximately 600 HLA-typed donors comprised roughly 300 gigabases of sequencing data and roughly 86 million unique TCR sequences. The study combined high-throughput TCR immunosequencing, statistical association of individual TCRs with disease status, and machine learning to predict cytomegalovirus infection status.

At the junction V is shortened by 2 bases and J by 0 bases, with 10 bases in between. The CDR3 starts with the cysteine, ends with the phenylalanine, and has 15 residues. The kept DNA is CDR3 alone, 45 bases in frame from the first base. Taken from the germline V gene (reference sequence), the CDR1 and CDR2 loops are MNHNY and SVGAGI. The cohort was made up of several hundred healthy bone marrow donors. At the time of sampling, all cohort members were nominally healthy, though unrecorded immune exposures were likely present. The donor was CMV seropositive and belonged to the group of 250 to 300 seropositive cohort members. A peripheral blood sample was provided by each donor, and peripheral blood mononuclear cells were used for TCR beta sequencing. The Qiagen DNeasy Blood Extraction Kit was used to extract genomic DNA from the blood cell samples. What the research found in general, with its limitations: Because HLA typing was missing for some donors at each locus, association tests included only the typed subset. Correlated functional status among segregating V segments might be attributable to linkage disequilibrium, but an unknown experimental factor could not be ruled out. Because counts were too low, fewer than 20 rarely observed V segments, including chromosome 9 orphons, were excluded from the earlier analysis of 587 of the donors. A cluster of highly shared sequence variants was judged likely to represent a technical artifact of the sequencing pipeline. The cohort was sequenced for TCR beta chains only, and without alpha or paired-chain data the features that could be detected were limited. A total of around 150 TCR beta chains were listed by the study as associated with cytomegalovirus. In a later analysis, 16,951 TCR beta sequences were associated with specific HLA alleles at a false discovery rate of 0.05. The classifier was reported to diagnose cytomegalovirus status with high specificity and sensitivity in both the original cohort and the validation cohort. In a later analysis, HLA-associated TCR beta chains showed more clonal expansion and lower generation probabilities than non-associated chains that were equally common. According to a later analysis, most CMV-associated TCR beta chains appeared to be HLA-restricted, and the HLA associations seemed to be driven largely by CMV exposure. Most TCR sequences were seen in very few donors, while some public TCRs were found in many individuals. In a later analysis, the rate of TCR association differed among HLA loci, with DRB1 alleles having the most associated TCRs and HLA-C alleles having the fewest. Three of the identified cytomegalovirus-associated TCR beta chains were confirmed in vitro to be specific for cytomegalovirus antigens. Strong co-occurrence of HLA alleles, especially DR and DQ, made assigning TCR associations to individual alleles difficult. Immune exposure information for the cohort was limited to CMV serostatus. An earlier analysis of some 560 of the donors showed that most TCR beta V segments appeared in productive rearrangements either about 87% or about 30% of the time, which broadly matched IMGT annotations. According to a later genetic analysis, donors in an Asian-associated ancestry cluster had fewer N-insertions in productive TCRs than the approximately 650-donor mean. A later analysis reported that several top co-occurrence clusters appeared linked to parvovirus B19, influenza, CMV and Epstein-Barr virus. The 87-base-pair reads could not distinguish some IMGT-functional V segments, including TRBV6-2 and TRBV6-3, so those segments were excluded. The authors suggested that the approach could potentially be extended to other disease states and immunological phenotypes. A further reported finding was that TCR beta sequences accurately predicted the HLA-A and HLA-B alleles for most subjects in the first cohort. Presence/absence analyses assumed roughly uniform sequencing depth across donors, an assumption that may not hold. A later genetic analysis associated a missense DCLRE1C variant with V-gene and J-gene trimming of TCR beta chains, and an independent cohort replicated the association.

This TCR was sampled from a man in his thirties or forties in good health and CMV-seropositive. The chain was built from TRBV6-6 and TRBJ1-1, with the identity of the D gene unclear. What was sequenced was PBMCs. The nucleotide sequence reads as follows: TGTGCCAGCAGTTACGGCAGTCGGGTGAACACTGAAGCTTTCTTT. It translates as CASSYGSRVNTEAFF.